Listed below are T cell receptor beta chains from one sample, sequenced in a study of blood T cell repertoires in COVID-19. Data came from immunoSEQ multiplex PCR; TCRdb stores just in-frame clones and leaves some out. The table lists 300,000 to 500,000 clones, 88% of them singletons, with approximately 0.96% in the top ten. The sequenced sample was PBMCs or T cells enriched from blood (not recorded which). These receptors were collected from a woman aged 25 to 39 with acute COVID-19. CDR3s include the opening cysteine and the closing phenylalanine or tryptophan. D genes are given only for firm matches. Size values are once, few and many counts, or a class for expanded clones, and some rows have none.

abundance	d_gene	v_gene	j_gene	CDR3aa	CDR3nt
few	TRBD1	TRBV27	TRBJ2-2	CASSVSGGTGGTGELFF	TGTGCCAGCAGTGTATCCGGAGGGACAGGGGGCACCGGGGAGCTGTTTTTT
once	-	TRBV2	TRBJ1-5	CASSPDGDSNQPQHF	TGTGCCAGCAGTCCGGACGGGGATAGCAATCAGCCCCAGCATTTT
once	TRBD1	TRBV18	TRBJ1-2	CASSPGTGGFYGYTF	TGTGCCAGCTCACCCGGGACAGGGGGCTTCTATGGCTACACCTTC
-	TRBD1	TRBV5-6	TRBJ1-2	CASSPDRAYGYTF	TGTGCCAGCAGCCCGGACAGGGCCTATGGCTACACCTTC
-	-	TRBV18	TRBJ1-6	CASSPYEGPSPLHF	TGTGCCAGCTCACCATACGAGGGTCCATCACCCCTCCACTTT
once	TRBD1	TRBV27	TRBJ2-7	CASRTQGAVHEQYF	TGTGCCAGCAGGACACAGGGGGCAGTCCACGAGCAGTACTTC
-	TRBD1	TRBV9	TRBJ1-5	CASSVLHLSGTGGRQPQHF	TGTGCCAGCAGCGTGCTTCACCTTTCCGGGACAGGGGGTCGTCAGCCCCAGCATTTT
-	TRBD1	TRBV7-2	TRBJ1-1	CASSSRTGNTEAFF	TGTGCCAGCAGCTCCCGGACAGGGAACACTGAAGCTTTCTTT
-	-	TRBV24-1	TRBJ1-5	CATSDGGAGVRNQPQHF	TGTGCCACCAGTGATGGGGGGGCAGGGGTACGTAATCAGCCCCAGCATTTT
-	-	TRBV7-2	TRBJ2-7	CASSPYTGKKAYEQYF	TGTGCCAGCAGCCCCTACACAGGGAAAAAGGCCTACGAGCAGTACTTC
-	TRBD1	TRBV10-3	TRBJ2-6	CAISETGGSGANVLTF	TGTGCCATCAGTGAGACAGGGGGCTCTGGGGCCAACGTCCTGACTTTC
-	-	TRBV21-1	TRBJ1-3	CASSRGRGDTIYF	TGTGCCAGCAGCCGGGGGAGGGGAGACACCATATATTTT
-	-	TRBV6-5	TRBJ1-3	CASSWESSGNTIYF	TGTGCCAGCAGTTGGGAGAGCTCTGGAAACACCATATATTTT
-	TRBD1	TRBV7-9	TRBJ1-6	CASSPETGGDSPLHF	TGTGCCAGCAGCCCAGAGACAGGGGGCGATTCACCCCTCCACTTT
-	-	TRBV5-5	TRBJ1-1	CASSLFPQGTEAFF	TGTGCCAGCAGCTTGTTCCCGCAGGGCACTGAAGCTTTCTTT
-	TRBD1	TRBV5-1	TRBJ1-1	CASRDRALNTEAFF	TGCGCCAGCAGGGACAGGGCCTTGAACACTGAAGCTTTCTTT
-	TRBD1	TRBV5-1	TRBJ1-1	CASSKMTGSGNTEAFF	TGCGCCAGCAGCAAGATGACAGGGTCGGGGAACACTGAAGCTTTCTTT
-	-	TRBV7-2	TRBJ2-5	CASSLSSSDGQETQYF	TGTGCCAGCAGCTTATCGTCTAGCGATGGCCAAGAGACCCAGTACTTC
-	-	TRBV12-3/TRBV12-4	TRBJ2-1	CASSPGDEQFF	TGTGCCAGCAGCCCCGGGGATGAGCAGTTCTTC
-	TRBD1	TRBV7-2	TRBJ2-5	CASSSRDRGQETQYF	TGTGCCAGCAGCTCCCGGGACAGGGGGCAAGAGACCCAGTACTTC
-	-	TRBV2	TRBJ1-1	CASSVLRGGNTEAFF	TGTGCCAGCAGCGTACTAAGGGGGGGGAACACTGAAGCTTTCTTT
-	-	TRBV6-5	TRBJ1-1	CASHGGGGYYTEAFF	TGTGCCAGCCATGGGGGAGGAGGGTATTACACTGAAGCTTTCTTT
once	-	TRBV24-1	TRBJ1-1	CATSGRGGEAFF	TGTGCCACCAGTGGGAGGGGTGGGGAAGCTTTCTTT
-	TRBD1	TRBV19	TRBJ1-5	CASSIDGTGAYGNQPQHF	TGTGCCAGTAGTATAGATGGGACAGGGGCGTATGGCAATCAGCCCCAGCATTTT
-	TRBD1	TRBV11-1	TRBJ2-7	CASSRRQGHYEQYF	TGTGCCAGCAGCCGGAGACAGGGCCACTACGAGCAGTACTTC
-	-	TRBV20-1	TRBJ2-3	CSASGTGPTDTQYF	TGCAGTGCTAGTGGCACAGGCCCCACAGATACGCAGTATTTT
few	-	TRBV7-3	TRBJ2-1	CASSSHPGGEQFF	TGTGCCAGCAGTTCCCACCCCGGAGGTGAGCAGTTCTTC
-	TRBD1	TRBV3-1/TRBV3-2	TRBJ1-1	CASRPLATGLNTEAFF	TGTGCCAGCAGGCCATTGGCGACAGGGTTAAACACTGAAGCTTTCTTT
-	-	TRBV2	TRBJ1-3	CASSVLVRSGNTIYF	TGTGCCAGCAGTGTTCTCGTTCGCTCTGGAAACACCATATATTTT
-	-	TRBV25-1	TRBJ2-5	CASSEYGAGQETQYF	TGTGCCAGCAGTGAATACGGCGCGGGGCAAGAGACCCAGTACTTC
-	-	TRBV7-8	TRBJ2-3	CASSRTGHQGTDTQYF	TGTGCCAGCAGCCGGACGGGACACCAAGGTACAGATACGCAGTATTTT
-	TRBD1	TRBV7-3	TRBJ2-2	CASSSGTVGELFF	TGTGCCAGCAGCTCGGGGACAGTCGGGGAGCTGTTTTTT
-	-	TRBV7-8	TRBJ1-1	CASRLGAGLNTEAFF	TGTGCCAGCCGATTAGGAGCGGGGCTGAACACTGAAGCTTTCTTT
once	-	TRBV19	TRBJ1-6	CASSTRTARAISPLHF	TGTGCCAGTAGTACCCGGACAGCTAGGGCTATTTCACCCCTCCACTTT
-	-	TRBV2	TRBJ1-1	CASLLGGGDTEAFF	TGTGCCAGCCTATTGGGAGGGGGGGACACTGAAGCTTTCTTT
once	TRBD1	TRBV3-1/TRBV3-2	TRBJ2-3	CASSLQTGILTDTQYF	TGTGCCAGCAGCCTGCAGACAGGGATCCTCACAGATACGCAGTATTTT
-	-	TRBV19	TRBJ1-1	CASSIDHLTEAFF	TGTGCCAGTAGTATAGATCACCTAACGGAAGCTTTCTTT
-	-	TRBV5-1	TRBJ1-1	CASSETRNTEAFF	TGCGCCAGCAGCGAAACAAGGAACACTGAAGCTTTCTTT
-	-	TRBV24-1	TRBJ1-1	CATSDSTKALNTEAFF	TGTGCCACCAGTGATTCAACGAAAGCTTTGAACACTGAAGCTTTCTTT
-	TRBD1	TRBV7-9	TRBJ1-5	CASSPRQGDPQHF	TGTGCCAGCAGCCCCCGACAGGGTGACCCCCAGCATTTT
-	-	TRBV4-1	TRBJ2-3	CASSQATKEGTDTQYF	TGCGCCAGCAGCCAAGCGACCAAAGAGGGCACAGATACGCAGTATTTT
-	TRBD2	TRBV23-1	TRBJ2-3	CASSQSWRGGSTDTQYF	TGCGCCAGCAGTCAATCGTGGCGGGGGGGTTCCACAGATACGCAGTATTTT
-	-	TRBV28	TRBJ1-5	CASRRQLYSNQPQHF	TGTGCCAGTAGACGACAGTTGTATAGCAATCAGCCCCAGCATTTT
once	-	TRBV10-2	TRBJ1-6	CASSGRGNSPLHF	TGCGCCAGCAGTGGGCGGGGTAATTCACCCCTCCACTTT
once	TRBD1	TRBV10-3	TRBJ1-3	CAISVQGAGNTIYF	TGTGCCATCAGTGTCCAGGGGGCTGGAAACACCATATATTTT
-	TRBD1	TRBV5-1	TRBJ2-7	CASSLRQGANEQYF	TGCGCCAGCAGCTTGCGGCAGGGGGCGAACGAGCAGTACTTC
-	-	TRBV11-2	TRBJ1-1	CASSLSRALMNTEAFF	TGTGCCAGCAGCTTATCCAGGGCTCTGATGAACACTGAAGCTTTCTTT
-	-	TRBV18	TRBJ1-5	CASSPAAAVSNQPQHF	TGTGCCAGCTCACCGGCGGCGGCAGTTAGCAATCAGCCCCAGCATTTT
-	-	TRBV10-3	TRBJ1-2	CAISESAGSAYGYTF	TGTGCCATCAGTGAGTCAGCAGGGTCGGCCTATGGCTACACCTTC
-	-	TRBV6-5	TRBJ1-2	CASIDGGENYGYTF	TGTGCCAGCATAGATGGGGGGGAGAACTATGGCTACACCTTC
once	-	TRBV6-2/TRBV6-3	TRBJ2-7	CASSYAGASFYEQYF	TGTGCCAGCAGTTACGCTGGGGCCTCGTTCTACGAGCAGTACTTC
-	-	TRBV4-1	TRBJ2-3	CASSRDRDTQYF	TGCGCCAGCAGCCGCGACAGGGATACGCAGTATTTT
-	TRBD1	TRBV18	TRBJ2-6	CASSPPGQGAPAGANVLTF	TGTGCCAGCTCACCCCCGGGACAGGGGGCGCCAGCTGGGGCCAACGTCCTGACTTTC
-	TRBD1	TRBV7-3	TRBJ2-7	CASSTRQGYEQYF	TGTGCCAGCAGCACCCGACAGGGCTACGAGCAGTACTTC